This TCR beta chain stems from a study of T-cell memory formation after mild COVID-19 (dated by TCRdb to the early 2020s). In the study overall: Most TCR sequence clusters were specific to one of the two donors. In two donors, T-cell clones that expanded and contracted after mild COVID-19 were followed by sequencing TCRalpha and TCRbeta repertoires longitudinally. Two young, previously healthy adult volunteers made up the cohort, one male and one female.

Sequencing was carried out with an Illumina NovaSeq 6000. TCRalpha and TCRbeta cDNA libraries were constructed by 5'RACE with constant-segment primers, with sample barcodes and unique molecular identifiers being introduced. RNA was extracted from every sample with Trizol reagent. Amplification of the libraries took two PCR steps, and the second step added a second sample barcode plus Illumina TruSeq adapters. Sequencing of the libraries was done on an Illumina NovaSeq, producing 2 x 150 bp paired-end reads. The original methods were these. The reads were demultiplexed and collapsed into UMI-guided consensus sequences using migec v1.2.7. Using mixcr v2.1.11, UMI consensuses were aligned to TRA and TRB V and J templates and then assembled into clonotypes. A clonotype was counted as expanded or contracted only when both edgeR and NoisET called the clonotype significant, with the noise models trained on biological replicates. For edgeR calls, the thresholds were a false discovery rate-adjusted p below 0.01 and a log2 fold-change of 1. PCA with hierarchical clustering of max-normalized trajectories of the 1000 most abundant clonotypes was used as exploratory dynamics analysis. Separately sequenced CD4+ and CD8+ repertoires were used to assign a CD4 or CD8 phenotype to each responding clone. TCRdb reprocessed the public reads (quality trimming at Q25 with fastp, clone calling with MiXCR) and kept in-frame beta chains. Each record represents a unique CDR3 protein, reported with the most common genes and DNA among its rows. The V and J calls, along with clone size, are taken from TCRdb and not from the paper's own processing. Within this sample are under 450,000 distinct CDR3 sequences, with under 15% of them counted one time only. Of the sample, 20% to 25% is held by the ten largest clones.

On this clonotype: The target of this receptor is not known. No base quality information exists; no much larger clone differs at one position.

CDR1 is given as SGHTA and CDR2 as FQGNSA, both from the germline V gene. Deletion took 4 bases off V and 7 bases off J, with a span of 11 bases between the germline ends. Measured from the cysteine to the phenylalanine, the CDR3 is 12 residues long. Just the 36-base CDR3 DNA is kept, in frame starting at base 1. Broader findings and caveats from the paper: The second-wave clones that peaked on day 37 were not confirmed to be SARS-CoV-2 specific. Some responding clones were detected in pre-infection memory, which suggested that pre-existing cross-reactive memory T cells had joined the SARS-CoV-2 response. Contracting CD4+ clones were located mainly in the CM and EM memory subsets, whereas CD8+ clones were found to be enriched in EMRA. The study covered only a couple of mild cases, and larger cohorts including severe cases with pre-infection samples were considered necessary. From day 15 to 85, contracting clones showed balanced CD4/CD8 phenotypes, whereas a second wave of clones that expanded from day 15 to 37 leaned towards CD4+.

Ficoll-Paque density gradient centrifugation was used to isolate PBMCs. The TCR sequence derives from a man aged 18-30 years who had mild COVID-19 (a few samples of this study predate the infection). The sample titles of this study are shuffled in the database, so cell type and time point are left out; the donor was told from shared clones. Sequenced sample: PBMCs or a T cell subset sorted from them (not recorded which). Recombination connected TRBV7-2 to TRBJ2-7; a weak D assignment points to TRBD2 (5 bases agree). The sequence in DNA is TGTGCCAGCAGCTCGACCGGGATGGAGCAGTACTTC. Its product reads: CASSSTGMEQYF.